This T cell receptor (beta chain) stems from a study of cytomegalovirus exposure and HLA in healthy donors. Regarding the study as a whole: The listing of approximately 160 TCR beta chains classed them as cytomegalovirus-associated.

Concerning this clone itself: The antigen remains undetermined.

Libraries were prepared by immunoSEQ multiplex PCR; TCRdb keeps only in-frame clonotypes and omits some of them. The sample has fewer than 85,000 clones; roughly 96% are singletons. V was cut by 1 base and J by 13 bases, with 14 bases left in between. There are 13 residues in the CDR3. The germline gives CDR1 MGHRA, CDR2 YSYEKL. The material sequenced was PBMCs. The clonotype originates from a woman younger than 30 in good health and CMV-seronegative. V gene TRBV4-1 combines with J gene TRBJ2-1; D may be TRBD2 (5 bases). The CDR3 region has the DNA TGCGCCAGCAGCCAAGTAATTTCGAGCGGCCAGTTCTTC. Protein sequence: CASSQVISSGQFF.